These 20 T cell receptor beta chains originate from one sample sequenced in a study of blood T cell repertoires in COVID-19. Sequencing used immunoSEQ multiplex PCR; TCRdb keeps in-frame clones, though not all of them. The sample holds about 74,000 clones, about nine tenths seen once. The sample comprised peripheral blood. Source of these receptors: a woman of 80 years or more with active or convalescent COVID-19.

The chain couples TRBV24-1 to TRBJ2-7; 8 positions agree with TRBD1. The V segment lost 8 bases and the J segment 2 bases; nucleotides outside the gene matches: 4. CDR3 length equals 13 residues. The germline V gene has CDR1 KGHDR and CDR2 SFDVKD. The chain's CDR3 is CATKDREPYEQYF. The CDR3 nucleotides read TGTGCCACCAAGGACAGGGAACCCTACGAGCAGTACTTC.

This clone was observed a handful of times. This chain uses TRBV9 with TRBJ2-1, with 8 bases matching TRBD2. The CDR3 spans 15 residues. Trimming at V came to 4 bases and at J to 7 bases, leaving 10 bases not matched to a gene. Germline V gene sequence: CDR1 SGDLS, CDR2 YYNGEE. The CDR3 DNA reads as TGTGCCAGCAGCCGGGAGGGGGGGCCAGGAAATGAGCAGTTCTTC. Residues: CASSREGGPGNEQFF. Complete variable domain (other parts from reference TRBV9 and TRBJ2-1): DSGVTQTPKHLITATGQRVTLRCSPRSGDLSVYWYQQSLDQGLQFLIQYYNGEERAKGNILERFSAQQFPDLHSELNLSSLELGDSALYFCASSREGGPGNEQFFGPGTRLTVL.

The gene calls are TRBV7-6 and TRBJ1-4; D gene ambiguous. Germline lookup yields CDR1 SGHVS and CDR2 FNYEAQ. Between the trimmed V and J ends, which lost 0 bases and 4 bases, there was a span of 12 bases. This CDR3 region has 16 residues. The CDR3 DNA follows: TGTGCCAGCAGCTTAGCGCGTCCAGGCCATAATGAAAAACTGTTTTTT. Amino acids: CASSLARPGHNEKLFF. The whole variable domain, remainder taken from reference TRBV7-6 and TRBJ1-4, is GAGVSQSPRYKVTKRGQDVALRCDPISGHVSLYWYRQALGQGPEFLTYFNYEAQQDKSGLPNDRFSAERPEGSISTLTIQRTEQRDSAMYRCASSLARPGHNEKLFFGSGTQLSVL.

The gene calls are TRBV28 and TRBJ2-5, with D possibly being TRBD1 (5 bases). Deletions cut 2 bases from V and 2 bases from J, with 9 bases between. Germline loops: CDR1 MDHEN, CDR2 SYDVKM. The CDR3 length is 14 residues. CDR3 in DNA: TGTGCCAGCAGTTTAGGGGCCGGACAAGAGACCCAGTACTTC. Protein sequence: CASSLGAGQETQYF.

The chain links TRBV2 to TRBJ1-5, with D possibly being TRBD1 (5 bases). The CDR3 contains 15 residues. Per germline, CDR1 SNHLY and CDR2 FYNNEI. V shed 4 bases and J shed 7 bases, with 17 bases lying between them. The DNA of the CDR3 is TGTGCCAGCAGTGGGGTGTCCGGGGGGAAACAGCCCCAGCATTTT. This translates into CASSGVSGGKQPQHF.

This chain connects TRBV27 to TRBJ2-3; TRBD1 matches at 10 bases. The CDR3 is 15 residues long. Germline V CDR1 and CDR2: MNHEY, SMNVEV (reference sequence). V lost 8 bases to trimming and J lost 4 bases; unmatched junction nucleotides: 9. The CDR3: CASGPRDRGADTQYF. Written as DNA, the CDR3 is TGTGCCAGCGGACCTCGGGACAGGGGTGCAGATACGCAGTATTTT.

The chain recombines TRBV6-5 with TRBJ1-5, with D possibly matching TRBD1 (6 bases). Germline-derived CDR1 and CDR2 are MNHEY and SVGAGI. The CDR3 contains 15 residues. The germline V and J ends were trimmed by 6 bases and 7 bases, with 19 bases remaining between them. The CDR3 sequence: CASRPTGTSYQPQHF. For the CDR3, the DNA is TGTGCCAGCAGACCCACCGGGACAAGCTACCAGCCCCAGCATTTT.

This clone turned up a few times. The chain joins TRBV30 to TRBJ2-7, with 10 bases that match TRBD2. This CDR3 comprises 13 residues. V shed 1 base and J 7 bases; nucleotides not matched to a gene: 4. Germline V gene data show CDR1 as GTSNPN and CDR2 as SVGIG (reference sequence). The CDR3 region has the DNA TGTGCCTGGAGTGCAACTAGCGGGGCAGAGCAGTACTTC. This sequence encodes CAWSATSGAEQYF.

The chain has TRBV2 and TRBJ1-4; D is perhaps TRBD1 (5 bases). The germline V gene encodes CDR1 SNHLY and CDR2 FYNNEI. This CDR3 is 14 amino acids long. V gave up 6 bases and J gave up 2 bases, with 10 bases separating them. CDR3 protein: CASRIQGTNEKLFF. CDR3 in DNA: TGTGCCAGCAGAATCCAGGGTACTAATGAAAAACTGTTTTTT. Filled out from reference TRBV2 and TRBJ1-4, the complete variable domain reads EPEVTQTPSHQVTQMGQEVILRCVPISNHLYFYWYRQILGQKVEFLVSFYNNEISEKSEIFDDQFSVERPDGSNFTLKIRSTKLEDSAMYFCASRIQGTNEKLFFGSGTQLSVL.

The chain uses TRBV19 and TRBJ1-6; unclear D gene. In germline, CDR1 is LNHDA, CDR2 SQIVND (reference sequence). CDR3 length: 18 amino acids. Trimming cost V 3 bases and J 4 bases, with 19 bases left between them. CDR3 nucleotides: TGTGCCAGTAGTATGCAAGGCGCCGCAGGCCCTTATAATTCACCCCTCCACTTT. It translates to CASSMQGAAGPYNSPLHF.

The V gene is TRBV6-5, the J gene TRBJ1-1; no clear D. Germline-derived CDR1 and CDR2 are MNHEY and SVGAGI. This CDR3 has 15 amino acids. V was pared by 5 bases and J by 10 bases, with 23 bases between. The CDR3 reads CASSPTRTRALGAFF. CDR3 sequence (DNA): TGTGCCAGCAGTCCGACTCGGACGCGGGCACTGGGAGCTTTCTTT.

This sequence joins TRBV6-5 and TRBJ2-2; 9 bases are a match to TRBD1. Germline-derived CDR1 and CDR2 are MNHEY and SVGAGI. Trimming cost V 6 bases and J 4 bases; bases outside gene matches: 9. The CDR3 spans 16 residues. The CDR3 sequence is CASRYLQTGGTGELFF. CDR3 DNA sequence: TGTGCCAGCAGATACCTACAGACAGGGGGCACCGGGGAGCTGTTTTTT.

The chain joins TRBV18 to TRBJ1-5, with TRBD1 identical over 9 bases. Trimming at V came to 2 bases and at J to 4 bases, leaving 15 bases not matched to a gene. The CDR3 runs to 19 residues. In germline, CDR1 is KGHSH, CDR2 LQKENI. The CDR3 here is CASSPYQREGTGRNQPQHF. The CDR3 nucleotides are TGTGCCAGCTCACCATACCAAAGAGAGGGGACAGGGAGGAATCAGCCCCAGCATTTT.

The chain carries TRBV19 and TRBJ1-6; the match to TRBD1 covers 10 bases. The V gene's germline CDR1 is LNHDA and CDR2 SQIVND (reference sequence). The CDR3 is 15 residues long. V was pared by 6 bases and J by 7 bases, with 6 bases of the junction left unmatched. The CDR3 region is CASSLTGQGNSPLHF. CDR3 nucleotide sequence: TGTGCCAGTAGCCTTACGGGACAGGGGAATTCACCCCTCCACTTT.

The V call is TRBV5-1, the J call TRBJ2-5; 8 bases align to TRBD1. V lost 4 bases to trimming and J lost 5 bases; unmatched junction nucleotides: 7. This CDR3 spans 14 amino acids. Looked up from germline, CDR1 is SGHRS and CDR2 is YFSETQ. This CDR3 reads CASSRDRFLETQYF. For the CDR3, the DNA is TGCGCCAGCAGCAGGGACAGGTTTTTGGAGACCCAGTACTTC. Using reference TRBV5-1 and TRBJ2-5 for the parts outside the CDR3, the full variable domain is KAGVTQTPRYLIKTRGQQVTLSCSPISGHRSVSWYQQTPGQGLQFLFEYFSETQRNKGNFPGRFSGRQFSNSRSEMNVSTLELGDSALYLCASSRDRFLETQYFGPGTRLLVL.

The rearrangement joins TRBV12-3 or TRBV12-4 to TRBJ1-2, with a possible D match to TRBD1 (6 bases). This CDR3 comprises 12 residues. The V end was cut by 9 bases, the J end by 3 bases, with 11 bases between. The CDR3 here is CASRQGYYGYTF. DNA of the CDR3: TGTGCCAGTCGCCAGGGGTACTATGGCTACACCTTC.

The V call is TRBV2, the J call TRBJ1-2, with a tentative D call TRBD1 (6 bases). This CDR3 has 14 amino acids. V lost 4 bases to trimming and J lost 8 bases, with 17 bases between them. Germline assignment: CDR1 SNHLY and CDR2 FYNNEI. Here the CDR3 reads CASSGGLQGWGYTF. The CDR3 DNA follows: TGTGCCAGCAGTGGAGGGCTACAGGGATGGGGCTACACCTTC.

This clone was seen once. V and J are TRBV30 and TRBJ2-7; maybe TRBD1 (6 bases). Germline values: CDR1 GTSNPN, CDR2 SVGIG (reference sequence). This CDR3 has 12 residues. Between the trimmed V and J ends, which lost 3 bases and 4 bases, there was a span of 10 bases. In DNA form, the CDR3 reads TGTGCCTGGAGCACACAGGGTTACGAGCAGTACTTC. Its translation is CAWSTQGYEQYF. Using reference TRBV30 and TRBJ2-7 for the parts outside the CDR3, the full variable domain is SQTIHQWPATLVQPVGSPLSLECTVEGTSNPNLYWYRQAAGRGLQLLFYSVGIGQISSEVPQNLSASRPQDRQFILSSKKLLLSDSGFYLCAWSTQGYEQYFGPGTRLTVT.

The chain links TRBV27 to TRBJ2-1, with 8 bases aligning to TRBD2. Trimming removed 3 bases from V and 6 bases from J; junction bases left unmatched: 10. Per germline, CDR1 MNHEY and CDR2 SMNVEV (reference sequence). CDR3 size: 16 residues. The CDR3 here is CASSFGLGLVPNEQFF. DNA of the CDR3: TGTGCCAGCAGTTTTGGCCTGGGACTAGTCCCCAATGAGCAGTTCTTC.

The genes are TRBV14 and TRBJ1-1, with 7 bases aligning to TRBD1. The J segment lost 1 base and the V segment lost 4 bases, leaving 21 bases of the junction unmatched. From germline, CDR1 is SGHDN and CDR2 FVKESK. This CDR3 spans 20 amino acids. CDR3 sequence reads: CASSPSKPGQTFRGNTEAFF. The DNA for the CDR3 is TGTGCCAGCAGCCCTAGTAAGCCGGGACAGACCTTCCGGGGGAACACTGAAGCTTTCTTT.